This TCR beta chain was captured by sequencing in a study of PD-1 blockade in classical Hodgkin lymphoma. Produced via immunoSEQ multiplex PCR; TCRdb's table is partial and in-frame only. This sample yields tens of thousands of clones, of which 70% to 90% are seen a single time; roughly 20% belongs to the top ten. In every patient, relapse followed autologous stem cell transplantation, while exposure to brentuximab vedotin differed. Specimen: peripheral blood mononuclear cells (PBMCs), collected before the second cycle of nivolumab. The clonotype was recovered from a human donor with classical Hodgkin lymphoma.

CDR3 nucleotides: TGCAGCGTTGAATTTGGCGGGGGGCACACAGATACGCAGTATTTT. Translating it yields CSVEFGGGHTDTQYF. This chain joins TRBV29-1 and TRBJ2-3; 8 bases align to TRBD2. This CDR3 has 15 residues. V lost 2 bases and J lost 2; bases outside the gene matches: 6. The germline V gene encodes CDR1 SQVTM and CDR2 ANQGSEA.